This entry describes one T cell receptor beta chain. Antigen unknown. The entry originates in a study of cytomegalovirus exposure and HLA in healthy donors. Study background: There were some 120 million unique TCR beta sequences, drawn from 200 million or so T cells, in an earlier analysis.

Researchers ran the PCR with 60 Vbeta and 13 Jbeta primers. The method was immunoSEQ multiplex PCR; TCRdb's version includes in-frame clones alone and lacks a portion of them. With around 75,000 clones in the sample, the ten largest clones hold about 0.83%. Overall study findings and caveats: A few of the chains that were CMV-associated were confirmed in vitro to be specific for CMV antigens. Previously analyzed data showed that most TCR beta V segments were productive at a frequency of about 90% or about 30%.

The CDR3 covers 15 residues. The V gene lost 6 bases and the J gene lost 6 bases, with 18 bases spanning the gap. Germline CDR1 MNHEY, CDR2 SMNVEV (reference sequence). This chain joins TRBV27 and TRBJ2-1, with D possibly matching TRBD2 (6 bases). The sample taken for sequencing was PBMCs. This TCR was sampled from a boy younger than 18 in good health and CMV-seronegative. In nucleotides, the CDR3 is TGTGCCAGCAGGAACCGGGACTGGGGCACCAATGAGCAGTTCTTC. Encoded protein: CASRNRDWGTNEQFF.